Below, 19 T cell receptor beta chains from the same sample are listed, as sequenced in a study of beta chain features in type 1 diabetes. Study-wide results and limits: Significant though moderate, a shortening of TCRB CDR3s appeared in all four CD4+ subsets of Type 1 diabetes patients.

Expressed TCRB transcripts were sequenced after all isolated RNA was converted to cDNA. This table comes from immunoSEQ multiplex PCR, and its TCRdb copy is limited to in-frame clones, with some not included. The sample includes approximately 600,000 clones, around an eighth of them seen just once. Their recognized antigens are unknown. Material: naive CD4+ T cells from blood. The receptors shown here come from a man aged 25-40 years with type 1 diabetes.

This clone was seen a few times. The V call is TRBV9, the J call TRBJ2-2; 15 bases are a match to TRBD2. V was clipped by 4 bases and J by 6 bases; unmatched bases: 13. The CDR3 is 19 amino acids. CDR1 and CDR2 (germline): SGDLS, YYNGEE. The CDR3 nucleotides read TGTGCCAGCAGCCCCCCCTTGGGACTAGCGGGGGGAAGAGCCGGGGAGCTGTTTTTT. Protein product: CASSPPLGLAGGRAGELFF.

The V call is TRBV4-3, the J call TRBJ1-2, with 9 bases that match TRBD1. V trimming: 0 bases; J trimming: 7 bases; junction bases outside the gene matches: 9. CDR3 length equals 16 residues. The germline V gene has CDR1 LGHNA and CDR2 YSLEER. The CDR3 sequence: CASSQDKGTGWSGYTF. The CDR3 DNA reads TGCGCCAGCAGCCAAGATAAAGGGACAGGGTGGAGTGGCTACACCTTC.

The rearrangement joins TRBV10-3 to TRBJ1-5; D is perhaps TRBD1 (6 bases). The CDR3 has 15 amino acids. V was clipped by 2 bases and J by 6 bases, with 14 bases between them. Germline V gene sequence: CDR1 ENHRY, CDR2 SYGVKD. The CDR3 coding sequence is TGTGCCATCAGTGAGGGTGCGGGGGCTGGTCAGCCCCAGCATTTT. Translated, it gives CAISEGAGAGQPQHF.

The chain is built from TRBV4-3 and TRBJ2-3; the D gene is possibly TRBD2 (6 bases). V was trimmed by 4 bases and J by 0 bases, leaving 14 bases between them. Germline lookup yields CDR1 LGHNA and CDR2 YSLEER. The CDR3 loop spans 16 amino acids. CDR3 protein: CASSRGLKQSTDTQYF. The CDR3 DNA follows: TGCGCCAGCAGCCGGGGACTGAAACAAAGCACAGATACGCAGTATTTT.

This clone came up a few times. The chain has TRBV27 and TRBJ1-2; D not resolved. The CDR3 runs 13 residues. The germline gives CDR1 MNHEY, CDR2 SMNVEV (reference sequence). The V end was cut by 4 bases, the J end by 4 bases, with 10 bases between. CDR3 loop: CASSCVACYGYTF. The DNA for the CDR3 is TGTGCCAGCAGTTGCGTTGCCTGCTATGGCTACACCTTC.

This sequence joins TRBV7-8 and TRBJ2-7; the match to TRBD1 covers 9 bases. The CDR3 runs 16 residues. Germline assignment: CDR1 SGHVS and CDR2 FQNEAQ. The ends lost 5 bases at V and 3 bases at J; junction bases unmatched: 11. The DNA of the CDR3 is TGTGCCAGCAGCCAAAAGGCGAGGACAGGGGTCTACGAGCAGTACTTC. This gives the protein CASSQKARTGVYEQYF. Together with reference TRBV7-8 and TRBJ2-7, the CDR3 gives the full variable domain: GAGVSQSPRYKVAKRGQDVALRCDPISGHVSLFWYQQALGQGPEFLTYFQNEAQLDKSGLPSDRFFAERPEGSVSTLKIQRTQQEDSAVYLCASSQKARTGVYEQYFGPGTRLTVT.

This chain uses TRBV7-9 with TRBJ1-2, with 7 bases that match TRBD1. CDR1 SEHNR and CDR2 FQNEAQ come from the germline V gene (reference sequence). The CDR3 spans 12 residues. V shed 4 bases, J shed 7 bases, and the junction held 3 bases outside the gene matches. CDR3 loop: CASSSYRGGYTF. The CDR3 DNA reads as TGTGCCAGCAGCTCCTACAGGGGTGGCTACACCTTC.

V and J are TRBV5-1 and TRBJ2-7; 10 nucleotides align to TRBD1. The length of the CDR3 is 15 residues. CDR1 and CDR2 from the germline V gene are SGHRS and YFSETQ. V lost 3 bases and J lost 5; bases outside the gene matches: 8. The CDR3 DNA is TGCGCCAGCAGCTCTACCGGGACAGGGGAAGACGAGCAGTACTTC. This encodes CASSSTGTGEDEQYF.

The chain employs TRBV15 and TRBJ1-2, with 7 bases aligning to TRBD1. V lost 0 bases and J lost 4; bases outside the gene matches: 8. Germline V gene sequence: CDR1 LNHNV, CDR2 YYDKDF (reference sequence). This CDR3 is built from 16 residues. CDR3 residues: CATSRDQRTGPYGYTF. The DNA of the CDR3 is TGTGCCACCAGCAGAGATCAAAGGACAGGACCCTATGGCTACACCTTC.

V usage is TRBV28 and J usage is TRBJ2-1, with TRBD2 identical over 8 bases. Germline CDR1 reads MDHEN; CDR2 reads SYDVKM. The CDR3 has 15 residues. V shed 7 bases and J 3 bases; nucleotides not matched to a gene: 8. CDR3 loop: CASTPGGGRYNEQFF. In DNA form, the CDR3 reads TGTGCCAGCACCCCCGGGGGGGGGCGCTACAATGAGCAGTTCTTC.

This clone was counted between two and nine times. V usage is TRBV5-1 and J usage is TRBJ2-6, with TRBD1 identical over 7 bases. V trimming: 5 bases; J trimming: 4 bases; junction bases outside the gene matches: 3. Germline V gene lookup returns CDR1 SGHRS and CDR2 YFSETQ. This CDR3 has 14 amino acids. CDR3 protein: CASSTGAGANVLTF. CDR3 nucleotides: TGCGCCAGCAGTACAGGGGCCGGGGCCAACGTCCTGACTTTC.

The chain uses TRBV7-9 and TRBJ2-6; perhaps TRBD2 as D (5 bases). This CDR3 region has 17 residues. V dropped 5 bases and J dropped 0 bases, with 14 bases sitting between them. Germline-derived CDR1 and CDR2 are SEHNR and FQNEAQ (reference sequence). The CDR3: CASSRSEGGSGANVLTF. The CDR3 nucleotides are TGTGCCAGCAGCCGTAGCGAGGGCGGCTCTGGGGCCAACGTCCTGACTTTC.

This clone came up a few times. The chain recombines TRBV4-2 with TRBJ1-2; TRBD1 is a possible D gene (5 bases). Trimming removed 0 bases at V and 3 bases at J, with 11 bases between. This CDR3 spans 15 amino acids. Germline-derived CDR1 and CDR2 are LGHNA and YNFKEQ. The CDR3 spells CASSQEWATDYGYTF. DNA of the CDR3: TGTGCCAGCAGCCAAGAATGGGCGACAGACTATGGCTACACCTTC.

J is TRBJ2-5 and V is TRBV29-1; D gene uncertain. The CDR3 is 12 amino acids. V lost 4 bases, J lost 5 bases, and 11 bases lay in between. Germline V gene sequence: CDR1 SQVTM, CDR2 ANQGSEA. The CDR3 loop is CSVAPSGETQYF. CDR3 DNA sequence: TGCAGCGTTGCACCTTCCGGGGAGACCCAGTACTTC.

The chain recombines TRBV6-1 with TRBJ1-5; D call uncertain. V shed 6 bases and J shed 7 bases, with 10 bases lying between them. This CDR3 is built from 12 residues. Germline CDR1 and CDR2: MNHNS and SASEGT. The CDR3 nucleotides read TGTGCCAGCAGAGAACAGAGACAGCCCCAGCATTTT. Its translation is CASREQRQPQHF.

This clone was found a few times. This rearrangement joins TRBV11-3 to TRBJ2-7, with 7 bases aligning to TRBD1. Germline V gene sequence: CDR1 SGHNT, CDR2 YENEEA. This CDR3 spans 13 amino acids. With V trimmed by 4 bases and J by 6 bases, 6 bases remained unmatched. The CDR3 bases are TGTGCCAGCAGCTGGGGACAGTCCGGCGAGCAGTACTTC. Encoded protein: CASSWGQSGEQYF. Complete variable domain (other parts from reference TRBV11-3 and TRBJ2-7): EAGVVQSPRYKIIEKKQPVAFWCNPISGHNTLYWYLQNLGQGPELLIRYENEEAVDDSQLPKDRFSAERLKGVDSTLKIQPAELGDSAVYLCASSWGQSGEQYFGPGTRLTVT.

This clone was detected only a few times. Other DNA sequences from this sample encode an identical CDR3 as well. The chain couples TRBV18 to TRBJ2-6, with D possibly being TRBD1 (6 bases). The V gene's germline CDR1 is KGHSH and CDR2 LQKENI. Trimming pared 1 base from V and 2 bases from J, leaving 6 bases between. The CDR3 totals 15 residues. Here the CDR3 DNA reads TGTGCCAGCTCACCACAGGGGGCTGGGGCCAACGTCCTGACTTTC. Its protein product is CASSPQGAGANVLTF.

The rearrangement joins TRBV7-9 to TRBJ2-3; a weak D match, TRBD1 (6 bases). Trimming cost V 5 bases and J 1 base, with 7 bases left between them. The CDR3 extends over 13 amino acids. Germline V lookup: CDR1 SEHNR, CDR2 FQNEAQ (reference sequence). The CDR3 DNA is TGTGCCAGCAGCCGACAGGGCACAGATACGCAGTATTTT. The encoded protein is CASSRQGTDTQYF.

The V and J genes are TRBV30 and TRBJ1-4; 7 positions match TRBD1. Trimming at V came to 3 bases and at J to 6 bases, leaving 10 bases not matched to a gene. The CDR3 has 15 amino acids. CDR1 GTSNPN and CDR2 SVGIG come from the germline V gene (reference sequence). CDR3 nucleotides: TGTGCCTGGAGCCTATCCGGGACAGACCATGAAAAACTGTTTTTT. Translating gives CAWSLSGTDHEKLFF.